This TCR beta chain was sequenced in a study of shared clonotypes between healthy human individuals. Study-level results: Generally, estimated richness proved larger in naive subsets than it did in memory subsets. It was observed that roughly 5.4% of naive CD4 clonotypes were shared across a handful of donors.

Worth noting for this clone: As yet, its antigen is unknown. This sample also contains other DNA sequences that code for the same CDR3.

This CDR3 is built from 15 residues. Germline CDR1 reads LNHDA; CDR2 reads SQIVND (reference sequence). V gave up 3 bases and J gave up 0 bases, with 9 bases separating them. Cells designated naive CD8 were CD45RO-negative and were positively selected for CCR7, with terminally differentiated effector memory CD45RA+ cells excluded. Healthy and HIV-negative, the adult donors had no recent acute infections or vaccinations. Profiled with immunoSEQ multiplex PCR; TCRdb holds only in-frame clones, not every one. Of hundreds of thousands of clones in the sample, around 92% were seen once. The sequencing sample was made of naive CD8+ T cells sorted from blood. This receptor was taken from a man aged 25-45 years in good health. V gene TRBV19 combines with J gene TRBJ2-1; D gene ambiguous. The CDR3 DNA reads as TGTGCCAGTAGTATCTCCGGGTCCTCCTACAATGAGCAGTTCTTC. The encoded protein is CASSISGSSYNEQFF.